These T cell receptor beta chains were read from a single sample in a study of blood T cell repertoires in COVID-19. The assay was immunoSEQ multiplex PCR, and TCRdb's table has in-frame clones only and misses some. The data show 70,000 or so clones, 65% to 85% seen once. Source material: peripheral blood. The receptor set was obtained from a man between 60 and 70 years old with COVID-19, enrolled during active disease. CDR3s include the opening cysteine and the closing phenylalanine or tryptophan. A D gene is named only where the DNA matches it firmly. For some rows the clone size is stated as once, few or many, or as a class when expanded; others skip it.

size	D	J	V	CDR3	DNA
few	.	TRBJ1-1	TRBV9	CASSVASLGGLGSTEAFF	TGTGCCAGCAGCGTAGCTTCCCTTGGAGGGCTAGGGAGCACTGAAGCTTTCTTT
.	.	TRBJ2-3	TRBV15	CATSKGGGSTDTQYF	TGTGCCACCAGCAAGGGGGGGGGTAGCACAGATACGCAGTATTTT
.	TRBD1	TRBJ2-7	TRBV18	CASSATGGHEQYF	TGTGCCAGCTCAGCTACAGGGGGCCACGAGCAGTACTTC
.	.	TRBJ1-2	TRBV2	CASSGQTRDGYTF	TGTGCCAGCAGTGGACAGACCAGGGATGGCTACACCTTC
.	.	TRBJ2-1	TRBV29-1	CSTLTGYNEQFF	TGCAGCACCTTGACAGGATACAATGAGCAGTTCTTC
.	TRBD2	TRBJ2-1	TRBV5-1	CASSLALAGVYNEQFF	TGCGCCAGCAGCTTGGCTCTAGCGGGAGTCTACAATGAGCAGTTCTTC
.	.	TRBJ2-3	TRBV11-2	CASSLFGSTTDTQYF	TGTGCCAGCAGCTTATTCGGGTCCACCACAGATACGCAGTATTTT
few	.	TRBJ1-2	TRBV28	CASSLQAYGYTF	TGTGCCAGCAGTTTACAGGCCTATGGCTACACCTTC
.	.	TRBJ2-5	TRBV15	CATSRDGRSQYF	TGTGCCACCAGCAGAGATGGGCGATCCCAGTACTTC
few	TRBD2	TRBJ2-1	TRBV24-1	CATSDPGGGDYNEQFF	TGTGCCACCAGTGATCCCGGGGGAGGGGACTACAATGAGCAGTTCTTC
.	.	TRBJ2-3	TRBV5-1	CASSVTTDTQYF	TGCGCCAGCAGCGTGACTACAGATACGCAGTATTTT
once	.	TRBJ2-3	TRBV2	CASTRGRIDTDTQYF	TGTGCCAGCACAAGAGGGAGAATTGACACAGATACGCAGTATTTT
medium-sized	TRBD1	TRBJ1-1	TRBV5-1	CASSLRTGNTEAFF	TGCGCCAGCAGCTTGCGGACAGGCAACACTGAAGCTTTCTTT
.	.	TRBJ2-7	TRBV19	CASSPDTTSYEQYF	TGTGCCAGTAGCCCGGACACCACCTCCTACGAGCAGTACTTC
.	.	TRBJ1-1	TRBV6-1	CASSERGSAGAEAFF	TGTGCCAGCAGTGAACGGGGATCAGCGGGCGCTGAAGCTTTCTTT
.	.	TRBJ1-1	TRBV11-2	CASSLQGTLNTEAFF	TGTGCCAGCAGCTTGCAGGGGACGTTGAACACTGAAGCTTTCTTT